This TCR beta chain was identified in a study of shared T cell receptors in the human thymus. V was clipped by 3 bases and J by 0 bases, with 18 bases between them. This CDR3 is 18 amino acids long. Germline CDR1 and CDR2: MNHEY and SMNVEV (reference sequence). Sequencing used immunoSEQ multiplex PCR; TCRdb keeps in-frame clones, though not all of them. Seen here are 500,000 to 750,000 clones, 88% observed once, and the top ten hold roughly 0.0097%. These data were likewise used in another study, on human thymus T cells.

This TCR was recovered from a boy under three years old with a congenital heart defect. The chain couples TRBV27 to TRBJ2-1; D perhaps matches TRBD2 (6 bases). Sequences were obtained from thymocytes. CDR3 DNA sequence: TGTGCCAGCAGTTTCAGAATCCGGGAGCAGAGCTCCTACAATGAGCAGTTCTTC. Translating gives CASSFRIREQSSYNEQFF.